This entry lists 12 T cell receptor beta chains sequenced from one sample in a study of blood T cell repertoires in COVID-19. Measured with immunoSEQ multiplex PCR; TCRdb has only the in-frame clones, and not every one. Of 250,000 or so clones listed, 80% to 85% are singletons. The sample taken for sequencing was peripheral blood. Every receptor here comes from a woman between 40 and 50 years old who had recovered from COVID-19.

J is TRBJ2-7 and V is TRBV29-1; perhaps TRBD1 as D (6 bases). Germline CDR1 reads SQVTM; CDR2 reads ANQGSEA. V was pared by 4 bases and J by 6 bases, with 13 bases between. The CDR3 extends over 12 amino acids. The CDR3 coding sequence is TGCAGCGTTGTTGGAACAGGGAGCGAGCAGTACTTC. The encoded protein is CSVVGTGSEQYF.

The CDR3 loop reads CASSIGAVSNQPQHF. The CDR3 DNA sequence: TGTGCCAGTAGTATTGGGGCCGTTAGCAATCAGCCCCAGCATTTT. The chain links TRBV19 to TRBJ1-5; TRBD1 might be the D (5 bases). CDR1 and CDR2 from the germline V gene are LNHDA and SQIVND (reference sequence). V shed 3 bases and J shed 0 bases, with 9 bases lying between them. This CDR3 comprises 15 residues.

The V gene is TRBV28, the J gene TRBJ2-1, with 9 bases that match TRBD1. J gave up 8 bases and V 6 bases, and 5 bases lay outside the gene matches. This CDR3 has 13 residues. CDR1 and CDR2 (germline): MDHEN, SYDVKM. The DNA of the CDR3 is TGTGCCAGCAGGCGAACAGGGGGCGATGAGCAGTTCTTC. It codes for CASRRTGGDEQFF.

The chain couples TRBV21-1 to TRBJ2-3; whether TRBD2, the table's D call, matches the DNA was not checked. TRBV21-1 has pseudogene status. The CDR3 spans 12 residues. The CDR3 DNA reads TGTGCCAGCTGTCCTAGGTCTCTTACGCAGTATTTT. This translates into CASCPRSLTQYF.

The chain recombines TRBV5-1 with TRBJ2-7; a possible D gene is TRBD1 (5 bases). Germline loops: CDR1 SGHRS, CDR2 YFSETQ. Trimming removed 4 bases from V and 3 bases from J, with 14 bases in between. This CDR3 comprises 14 residues. The CDR3: CASSQTVPGYEQYF. The CDR3 DNA sequence: TGCGCCAGCAGCCAGACAGTTCCGGGCTACGAGCAGTACTTC. Based on the CDR3 plus reference TRBV5-1 and TRBJ2-7, the full variable domain is KAGVTQTPRYLIKTRGQQVTLSCSPISGHRSVSWYQQTPGQGLQFLFEYFSETQRNKGNFPGRFSGRQFSNSRSEMNVSTLELGDSALYLCASSQTVPGYEQYFGPGTRLTVT.

This clone was seen more than once but under ten times. The J gene is TRBJ1-1, the V gene TRBV6-5; TRBD1 matches at 7 bases. Trimming removed 4 bases from V and 3 bases from J; junction bases left unmatched: 2. The CDR3 contains 13 residues. The germline V gene has CDR1 MNHEY and CDR2 SVGAGI. CDR3 DNA: TGTGCCAGCAGTTTCACAGGGGACACTGAAGCTTTCTTT. This translates into CASSFTGDTEAFF.

CDR3 loop: CASSEADMVYEKLFF. The CDR3 nucleotides read TGTGCCAGCAGTGAAGCGGACATGGTTTACGAAAAACTGTTTTTT. The chain couples TRBV6-1 to TRBJ1-4; D may be TRBD1 (5 bases). V was trimmed by 0 bases and J by 8 bases, leaving 13 bases between them. The CDR3 sequence is 15 residues long. Germline V gives CDR1 MNHNS, CDR2 SASEGT.

The J gene is TRBJ1-1, the V gene TRBV7-6; D unclear. The germline V gene encodes CDR1 SGHVS and CDR2 FNYEAQ. Trimming stripped 4 bases from V and 3 bases from J, with 9 bases between. CDR3 length: 13 residues. The CDR3 DNA reads TGTGCCAGCAGCTCCCTTCGGGACACTGAAGCTTTCTTT. This gives the protein CASSSLRDTEAFF.

The chain uses TRBV19 and TRBJ2-5; maybe TRBD1 (5 bases). Germline CDR1 reads LNHDA; CDR2 reads SQIVND (reference sequence). V lost 0 bases and J lost 5, with 10 bases in between. This CDR3 comprises 14 residues. The CDR3 protein is CASSIEGRRETQYF. The CDR3 DNA follows: TGTGCCAGTAGTATAGAGGGGCGACGGGAGACCCAGTACTTC.

The chain joins TRBV24-1 to TRBJ1-2; D remains ambiguous. The germline CDR1 and CDR2 sequences are KGHDR and SFDVKD. Deletions cut 5 bases from V and 0 bases from J, with 6 bases between. The CDR3 has 13 residues. The CDR3 region has the DNA TGTGCCACCAGTGTCGGAGCTAACTATGGCTACACCTTC. It specifies CATSVGANYGYTF.

The count of this clone is one. The V gene is TRBV11-2, the J gene TRBJ2-5, with D possibly TRBD2 on 5 matching bases. The V end was cut by 5 bases, the J end by 0 bases, with 7 bases between. The germline V gene encodes CDR1 SGHAT and CDR2 FQNNGV. The CDR3 runs 13 residues. The CDR3 region is CASSRGNQETQYF. The CDR3 nucleotides are TGTGCCAGCAGCCGGGGAAACCAAGAGACCCAGTACTTC.

This sequence joins TRBV5-8 and TRBJ1-4, with D tentatively TRBD1 (5 bases). CDR1 is SGHTS and CDR2 is YDEGEE in the germline V gene. The CDR3 spans 13 residues. V was shortened by 4 bases and J by 5 bases, with 9 bases between the two germline ends. The CDR3 is CASSRGENEKLFF. For the CDR3, the DNA is TGTGCCAGCAGCCGGGGGGAGAATGAAAAACTGTTTTTT.